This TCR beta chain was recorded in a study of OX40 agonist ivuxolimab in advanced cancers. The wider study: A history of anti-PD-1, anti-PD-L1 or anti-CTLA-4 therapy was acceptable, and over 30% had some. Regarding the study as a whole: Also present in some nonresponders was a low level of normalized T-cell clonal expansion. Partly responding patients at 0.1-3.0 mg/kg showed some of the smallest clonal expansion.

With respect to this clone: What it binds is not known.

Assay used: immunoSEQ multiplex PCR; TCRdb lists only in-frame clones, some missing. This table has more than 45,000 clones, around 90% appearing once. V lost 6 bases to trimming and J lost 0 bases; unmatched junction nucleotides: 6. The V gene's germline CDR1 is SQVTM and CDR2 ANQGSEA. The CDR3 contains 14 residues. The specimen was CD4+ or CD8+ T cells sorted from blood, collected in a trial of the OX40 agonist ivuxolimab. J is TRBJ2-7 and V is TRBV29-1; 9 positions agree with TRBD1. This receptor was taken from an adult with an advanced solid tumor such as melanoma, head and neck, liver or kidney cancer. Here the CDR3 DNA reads TGCAGCGTCCTACCGACAGGGGGCTCCTACGAGCAGTACTTC. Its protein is CSVLPTGGSYEQYF.